This TCR beta chain was identified in a study of shared clonotypes between healthy human individuals. Of note for this clone: Its antigen is currently unknown.

Original processing notes: Quality scores were absent from the junction-only immunoSEQ sequences, so filtering differed. Profiled with immunoSEQ multiplex PCR; TCRdb holds only in-frame clones, not every one. D and trimming come from the DNA, and the V and J calls and clone size come from that table. The table records approximately 350,000 clones, over 65% of them present only once. General study points: Investigators expected sequencing depth to affect clonotype sharing among donors. In contrast to clonotypes shared by all four donors, non-shared clonotypes had lower generation probabilities. Naive subsets usually exceeded memory subsets in estimated richness.

Per germline, CDR1 SGHVS and CDR2 FQNEAQ. The junction had 9 bases not matched to a gene; V was cut back by 5 bases and J by 1 base. The CDR3 is 16 residues long. The sample taken for sequencing was memory CD4+ T cells sorted from blood. As for subset: CD45RA-negative fraction. The rearrangement links TRBV7-8 to TRBJ2-5; TRBD2 matches 8 bases. The sequence was obtained from a man in his thirties or forties in good health. The CDR3 loop is CASSTKKRGFQETQYF. The CDR3 bases are TGTGCCAGCAGCACAAAGAAGCGGGGGTTCCAAGAGACCCAGTACTTC.